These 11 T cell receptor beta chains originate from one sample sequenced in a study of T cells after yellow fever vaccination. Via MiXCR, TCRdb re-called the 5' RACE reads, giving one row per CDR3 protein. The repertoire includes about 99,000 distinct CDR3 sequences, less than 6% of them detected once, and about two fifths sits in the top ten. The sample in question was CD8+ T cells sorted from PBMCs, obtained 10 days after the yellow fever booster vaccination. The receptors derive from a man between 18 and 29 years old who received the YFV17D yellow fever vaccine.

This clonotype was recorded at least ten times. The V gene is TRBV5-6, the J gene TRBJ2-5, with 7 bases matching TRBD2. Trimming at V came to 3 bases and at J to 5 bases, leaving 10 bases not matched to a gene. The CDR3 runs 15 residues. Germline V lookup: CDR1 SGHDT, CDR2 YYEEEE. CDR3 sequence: CASSSLGGLKETQYF. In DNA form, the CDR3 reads TGTGCCAGCAGCTCGTTGGGGGGGTTAAAGGAGACCCAGTACTTC.

The CDR3 bases are TGTGCCAGCCTTTCAAATGGGGGGGCCCACAATGAGCAGTTCTTC. Its protein is CASLSNGGAHNEQFF. This sequence joins TRBV6-1 and TRBJ2-1; D perhaps matches TRBD2 (7 bases). In germline, CDR1 is MNHNS, CDR2 SASEGT. The V end lost 8 bases, the J end lost 5 bases, and 19 bases lay between the germline ends. The CDR3 length is 15 residues.

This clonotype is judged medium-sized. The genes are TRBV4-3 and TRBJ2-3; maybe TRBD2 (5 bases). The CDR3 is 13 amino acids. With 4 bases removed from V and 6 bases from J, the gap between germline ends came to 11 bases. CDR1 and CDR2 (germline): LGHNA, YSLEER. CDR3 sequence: CASSPPRADTQYF. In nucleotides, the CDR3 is TGCGCCAGCAGCCCCCCGAGGGCCGATACGCAGTATTTT.

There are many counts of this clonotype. CDR3 sequence: CASASPGANTGELFF. The CDR3 nucleotides read TGTGCCTCAGCATCGCCAGGGGCCAACACCGGGGAGCTGTTTTTT. The chain joins TRBV6-2 or TRBV6-3 to TRBJ2-2; tentative D call: TRBD1 (6 bases). Per the germline V gene, CDR1 is MNHEY and CDR2 is SVGEGT. The germline V and J ends were trimmed by 11 bases and 2 bases, with 18 bases remaining between them. The CDR3 totals 15 residues.

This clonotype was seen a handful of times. This chain's CDR3 is CSVVGGYNEQFF. CDR3 DNA: TGCAGCGTTGTAGGTGGGTACAATGAGCAGTTCTTC. The rearrangement links TRBV29-1 to TRBJ2-1; D gene uncertain. The CDR3 is made up of 12 amino acids. Trimming removed 4 bases at V and 4 bases at J, with 8 bases between. Germline CDR1 reads SQVTM; CDR2 reads ANQGSEA.

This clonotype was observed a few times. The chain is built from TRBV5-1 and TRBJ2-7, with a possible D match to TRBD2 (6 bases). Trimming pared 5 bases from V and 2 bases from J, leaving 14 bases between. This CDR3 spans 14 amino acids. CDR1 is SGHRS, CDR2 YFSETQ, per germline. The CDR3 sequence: CASSMGRGTYEQYF. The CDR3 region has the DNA TGCGCCAGCAGTATGGGGCGGGGCACCTACGAGCAGTACTTC. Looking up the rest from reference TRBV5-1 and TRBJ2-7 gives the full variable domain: KAGVTQTPRYLIKTRGQQVTLSCSPISGHRSVSWYQQTPGQGLQFLFEYFSETQRNKGNFPGRFSGRQFSNSRSEMNVSTLELGDSALYLCASSMGRGTYEQYFGPGTRLTVT.

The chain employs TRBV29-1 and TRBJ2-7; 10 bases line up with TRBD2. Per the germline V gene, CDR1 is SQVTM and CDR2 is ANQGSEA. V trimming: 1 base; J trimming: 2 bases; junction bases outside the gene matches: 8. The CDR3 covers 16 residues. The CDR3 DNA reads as TGCAGCGTTGAAGGGCTAGCGGGGGCTCCAACCTACGAGCAGTACTTC. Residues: CSVEGLAGAPTYEQYF.

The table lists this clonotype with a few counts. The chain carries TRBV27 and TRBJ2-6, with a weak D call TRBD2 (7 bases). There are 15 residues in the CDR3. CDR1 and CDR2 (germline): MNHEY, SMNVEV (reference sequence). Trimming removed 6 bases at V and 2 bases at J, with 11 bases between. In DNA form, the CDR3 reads TGTGCCAGCAGCCTAGGGGGGGCTGGGGCCAACGTCCTGACTTTC. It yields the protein CASSLGGAGANVLTF. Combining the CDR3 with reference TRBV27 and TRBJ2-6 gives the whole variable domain EAQVTQNPRYLITVTGKKLTVTCSQNMNHEYMSWYRQDPGLGLRQIYYSMNVEVTDKGDVPEGYKVSRKEKRNFPLILESPSPNQTSLYFCASSLGGAGANVLTFGAGSRLTVL.

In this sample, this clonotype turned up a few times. CDR3 region: CASSQEGGRNQPQHF. DNA for the CDR3: TGCGCCAGCAGCCAAGAGGGGGGACGCAATCAGCCCCAGCATTTT. The chain is built from TRBV4-1 and TRBJ1-5; D possibly corresponds to TRBD1 (5 bases). Germline V gene sequence: CDR1 MGHRA, CDR2 YSYEKL. The CDR3 is made up of 15 amino acids. V was pared by 0 bases and J by 2 bases, with 8 bases between.

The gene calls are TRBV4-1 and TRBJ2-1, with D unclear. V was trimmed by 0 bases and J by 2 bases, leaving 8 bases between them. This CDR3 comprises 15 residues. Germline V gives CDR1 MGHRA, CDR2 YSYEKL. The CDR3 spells CASSQEVTPYNEQFF. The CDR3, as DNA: TGCGCCAGCAGCCAAGAGGTCACCCCCTACAATGAGCAGTTCTTC.

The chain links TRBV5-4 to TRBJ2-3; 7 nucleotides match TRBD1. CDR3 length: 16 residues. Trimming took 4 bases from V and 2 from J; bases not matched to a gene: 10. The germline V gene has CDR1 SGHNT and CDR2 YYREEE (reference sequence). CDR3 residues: CASSAPPDRITDTQYF. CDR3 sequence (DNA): TGTGCCAGCAGCGCACCCCCGGACAGGATCACAGATACGCAGTATTTT.